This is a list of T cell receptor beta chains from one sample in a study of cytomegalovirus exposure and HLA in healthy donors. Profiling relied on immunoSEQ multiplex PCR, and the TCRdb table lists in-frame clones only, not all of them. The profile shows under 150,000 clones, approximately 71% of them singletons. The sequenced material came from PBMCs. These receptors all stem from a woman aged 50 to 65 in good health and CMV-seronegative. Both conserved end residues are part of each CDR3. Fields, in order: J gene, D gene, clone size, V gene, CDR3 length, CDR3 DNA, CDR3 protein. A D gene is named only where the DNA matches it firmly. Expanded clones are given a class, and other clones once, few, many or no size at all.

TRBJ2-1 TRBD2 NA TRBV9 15 TGTGCCAGCAGCGCCACGGGGGGGCTTATCAATGAGCAGTTCTTC CASSATGGLINEQFF
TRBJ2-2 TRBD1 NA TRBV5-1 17 TGCGCCAGCAGCCCACAAACAGGGACAGCGAGCACCGGGGAGCTGTTTTTT CASSPQTGTASTGELFF
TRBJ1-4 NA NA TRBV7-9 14 TGTGCCAGCAGCTTAGGGTCCGGGAATGAAAAACTGTTTTTT CASSLGSGNEKLFF
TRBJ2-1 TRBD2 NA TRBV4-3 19 TGCGCCAGCAGCCAAGATATGGGACTAGCGGGGGGTTCCTACAATGAGCAGTTCTTC CASSQDMGLAGGSYNEQFF
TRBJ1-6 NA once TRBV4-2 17 TGTGCCAGCAGCCAAGGGGAGAGGGAAGAGTATAATTCACCCCTCCACTTT CASSQGEREEYNSPLHF
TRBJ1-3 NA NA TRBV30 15 TGTGCCTGGACAACTGGGCAGAGCTCTGGAAACACCATATATTTT CAWTTGQSSGNTIYF
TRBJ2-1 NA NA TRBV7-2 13 TGTGCCAGCAGCTTAGAACCTAGGGGGGAGCAGTTCTTC CASSLEPRGEQFF
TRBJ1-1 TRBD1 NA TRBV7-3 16 TGTGCCAGCAGCTTGGTGGGGACAGGGGCAATCGTTGAAGCTTTCTTT CASSLVGTGAIVEAFF
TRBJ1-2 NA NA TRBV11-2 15 TGTGCCAGCAGCCCCCTTGGCGGCACCAACTATGGCTACACCTTC CASSPLGGTNYGYTF
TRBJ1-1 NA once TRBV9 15 TGTGCCAGCAGCGTAGGCCCAGGCGCGAACACTGAAGCTTTCTTT CASSVGPGANTEAFF
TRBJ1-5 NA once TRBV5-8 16 TGTGCCAGCAGCCGTCGCCAGGGGTATAGCAATCAGCCCCAGCATTTT CASSRRQGYSNQPQHF
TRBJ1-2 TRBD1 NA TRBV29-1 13 TGCAGCGTTAAGACAGGGGGCAACTATGGCTACACCTTC CSVKTGGNYGYTF
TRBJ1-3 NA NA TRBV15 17 TGTGCCACCAGCAGAGCCCTAGGAGCAGGGGCTGGAAACACCATATATTTT CATSRALGAGAGNTIYF
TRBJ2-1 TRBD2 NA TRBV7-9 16 TGTGCCAGCAGCTCGAGACTAGCGGGGGGCTACAATGAGCAGTTCTTC CASSSRLAGGYNEQFF
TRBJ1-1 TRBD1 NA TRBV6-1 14 TGTGCCAGCAGTACAACAGGGGGCTTCACTGAAGCTTTCTTT CASSTTGGFTEAFF
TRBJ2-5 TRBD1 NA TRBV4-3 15 TGCGCCAGCAGCCAAGCGGGACAGGGGAGAGAGACCCAGTACTTC CASSQAGQGRETQYF
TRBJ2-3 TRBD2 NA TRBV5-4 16 TGTGCCAGCAGCCCAGGGACTAGCGGGCTTACAGATACGCAGTATTTT CASSPGTSGLTDTQYF
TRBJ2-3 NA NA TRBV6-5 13 TGTGCCAGCAGTCGGACTACCACAGATACGCAGTATTTT CASSRTTTDTQYF
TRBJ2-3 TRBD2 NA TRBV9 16 TGTGCCAGCAGCCCACGACTAGCGGGGGTAGGAGATACGCAGTATTTT CASSPRLAGVGDTQYF
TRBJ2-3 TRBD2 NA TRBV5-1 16 TGCGCCAGCAGCGCAACTAGCGGAGTAAGCACAGATACGCAGTATTTT CASSATSGVSTDTQYF
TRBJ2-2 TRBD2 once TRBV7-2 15 TGTGCCAGCAGCTTTTGGACTAGCGGGTCCGGGGAGCTGTTTTTT CASSFWTSGSGELFF
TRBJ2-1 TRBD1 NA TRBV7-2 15 TGTGCCAGCAGTCGTACAGGGGTTGGTTACAATGAGCAGTTCTTC CASSRTGVGYNEQFF
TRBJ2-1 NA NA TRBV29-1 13 TGCAGCGGAAGACTGGGGGGAGGCAATGAGCAGTTCTTC CSGRLGGGNEQFF